This entry lists 10 T cell receptor beta chains sequenced from one sample in a study of CD8+ T cells in alopecia areata. RNA, once extracted, was reverse transcribed into cDNA for use as the sequencing template. Sequencing was performed with immunoSEQ multiplex PCR; in TCRdb, only in-frame clones are kept and a portion is missing. The sample lists some 200,000 clones; about 58% were seen once. This sample's treatment: oral pan-JAK inhibitor, 5-10 mg twice daily. This sample comprised CD4+ T cells sorted from blood, obtained at week 4, from a patient treated with tofacitinib. The receptors stem from a human donor with alopecia areata.

This rearrangement joins TRBV9 to TRBJ2-3; D remains unclear. This CDR3 contains 13 residues. Trimming pared 7 bases from V and 3 bases from J, leaving 12 bases between. Germline V gene sequence: CDR1 SGDLS, CDR2 YYNGEE. CDR3 coding DNA: TGTGCCAGCGCACCCTTCGGGACAGATACGCAGTATTTT. It codes for CASAPFGTDTQYF.

The V call is TRBV5-4, the J call TRBJ2-7; 7 bases map to TRBD1. Germline loops: CDR1 SGHNT, CDR2 YYREEE (reference sequence). The CDR3 contains 15 residues. V trimming: 0 bases; J trimming: 0 bases; junction bases outside the gene matches: 3. The CDR3 loop reads CASSLAGQVSYEQYF. CDR3 bases: TGTGCCAGCAGCTTGGCCGGACAGGTCTCCTACGAGCAGTACTTC.

As concerns this clone: This CDR3 is also generated by other DNA sequences in the sample. V and J are TRBV7-9 and TRBJ2-3; no firm D call. Trimming left V 5 bases short and J 6 bases short, with 6 bases between. The CDR3 consists of 11 residues. CDR1 and CDR2 (germline): SEHNR, FQNEAQ (reference sequence). The CDR3 is CASSQADTQYF. DNA for the CDR3: TGTGCCAGCAGCCAGGCTGATACGCAGTATTTT.

The chain joins TRBV15 to TRBJ1-6; D is unclear. The CDR3 consists of 15 residues. The V and J ends lost 0 bases and 9 bases respectively, with 12 bases between them. Germline V CDR1 and CDR2: LNHNV, YYDKDF (reference sequence). In DNA form, the CDR3 reads TGTGCCACCAGCAGAGATAGTATGAGTGGTTCACCCCTCCACTTT. Translation: CATSRDSMSGSPLHF.

This clone was seen a few times. The sample contains more than one DNA sequence encoding this CDR3. V usage is TRBV4-3 and J usage is TRBJ2-2, with D maybe TRBD1 (6 bases). The V gene's germline CDR1 is LGHNA and CDR2 YSLEER. The CDR3 has 14 amino acids. The V and J ends lost 0 bases and 5 bases respectively, with 7 bases between them. The CDR3 is CASSQERGTGELFF. The CDR3, as DNA: TGCGCCAGCAGCCAAGAGAGGGGGACCGGGGAGCTGTTTTTT.

This clone has only a few counts. This chain links TRBV29-1 with TRBJ2-3; 8 positions match TRBD2. V dropped 4 bases and J dropped 2; count of bases not matched to a gene: 5. CDR1 and CDR2 from the germline V gene are SQVTM and ANQGSEA. This CDR3 has 14 amino acids. The CDR3 coding sequence is TGCAGCGTTGGGCGGGGGGTCCCCACAGATACGCAGTATTTT. Its protein product is CSVGRGVPTDTQYF.

The chain couples TRBV2 to TRBJ2-7, with TRBD1 identical over 9 bases. The CDR3 runs to 14 residues. CDR1 and CDR2 from the germline V gene are SNHLY and FYNNEI. The V and J ends lost 5 bases and 4 bases, in that order; junction bases with no gene match: 6. Here the CDR3 DNA reads TGTGCCAGCAGTACAGACAGGGGGATGTACGAGCAGTACTTC. It is translated as CASSTDRGMYEQYF.

In this sample, this clone turned up a few times. J is TRBJ2-1 and V is TRBV5-1, with TRBD2 matching over 10 bases. The germline V gene encodes CDR1 SGHRS and CDR2 YFSETQ. V lost 0 bases and J lost 7; bases outside the gene matches: 7. This CDR3 region has 16 residues. The CDR3: CASSLETSGPRNEQFF. The DNA for the CDR3 is TGCGCCAGCAGCTTGGAGACTAGCGGGCCTCGGAATGAGCAGTTCTTC.

This clone was detected many times. The chain carries TRBV7-2 and TRBJ2-1; D may correspond to TRBD1 or TRBD2 (5 bases each). The V gene's germline CDR1 is SGHTA and CDR2 FQGNSA. V lost 5 bases, J lost 9 bases, and 8 bases lay in between. The CDR3 length is 11 residues. The CDR3 DNA reads as TGTGCCAGCAGCACAGGACTTGAGCAGTTCTTC. This codes for CASSTGLEQFF.

The chain couples TRBV10-3 to TRBJ2-5, with D tentatively TRBD2 (7 bases). The CDR3 has 15 amino acids. Germline V gene data show CDR1 as ENHRY and CDR2 as SYGVKD. Trimming took off 2 bases at V and 0 bases at J, with 10 bases between the two ends. CDR3: CAISEGRGHQETQYF. The DNA for the CDR3 is TGTGCCATCAGTGAGGGGCGGGGGCACCAAGAGACCCAGTACTTC.